This T cell receptor (beta chain) was recovered during a study of shared clonotypes between healthy human individuals. Study context: In total, the donors were a couple of women and a few men aged 18 to 49.

Clones were read by immunoSEQ multiplex PCR, and TCRdb kept only the in-frame ones, dropping some. The profile shows roughly 2.5 million clones, about 92% of them singletons. HIV-negative, healthy adults without recent acute infections or vaccinations were the donors. Researchers partitioned CD4+ cells into CD45RA+ naive and CD45RA-negative memory subsets. Specimen: naive CD4+ T cells sorted from blood. Subset noted: CD45RA+ positively selected. This clonotype was obtained from a man aged 18 to 29 in good health.

The CDR3 sequence is CASSGGLKETQYF. CDR3 nucleotides: TGTGCCAGCAGTGGGGGACTTAAAGAGACCCAGTACTTC. The chain links TRBV6-5 to TRBJ2-5; possibly TRBD2 for D (6 bases). This CDR3 comprises 13 residues. The V gene's germline CDR1 is MNHEY and CDR2 SVGAGI. Trimming stripped 5 bases from V and 3 bases from J, with 10 bases between.